These 27 T cell receptor beta chains originate from one sample sequenced in a study of T cells after yellow fever vaccination. TCRdb used MiXCR to reprocess the 5' RACE reads, holding one entry per CDR3 protein. The repertoire holds approximately 550,000 distinct CDR3 sequences, with about 19% as singletons. The sample consisted of PBMCs, taken 15 days after the yellow fever booster vaccination. The receptors come from a man aged 30 to 39 who received the YFV17D yellow fever vaccine.

This chain joins TRBV29-1 and TRBJ1-1, with D unclear. Germline assignment: CDR1 SQVTM and CDR2 ANQGSEA. This CDR3 has 15 residues. V was shortened by 4 bases and J by 4 bases, with 19 bases between the two germline ends. The CDR3 nucleotides are TGCAGCGTTGTTCGGGGAATTGGAAAGGTCACTGAAGCTTTCTTT. Translation: CSVVRGIGKVTEAFF.

The chain joins TRBV20-1 to TRBJ1-2; unclear D gene. V dropped 4 bases and J dropped 13 bases, with 10 bases sitting between them. The germline CDR1 and CDR2 sequences are DFQATT and SNEGSKA (reference sequence). The CDR3 loop spans 9 amino acids. The CDR3 reads CSATREGTF. DNA for the CDR3: TGCAGTGCTACCCGGGAAGGCACCTTC.

The chain couples TRBV6-5 to TRBJ1-2, with D tentatively TRBD1 (5 bases). There are 16 residues in the CDR3. Trimming left V 2 bases short and J 8 bases short, with 21 bases between. Germline V gene sequence: CDR1 MNHEY, CDR2 SVGAGI. CDR3 sequence reads: CASSYESGQGIWGYTF. The CDR3, as DNA: TGTGCCAGCAGTTACGAGTCGGGCCAGGGAATATGGGGCTACACCTTC.

The rearrangement links TRBV10-2 to TRBJ2-7; D is possibly TRBD1 (6 bases). V was trimmed by 6 bases and J by 4 bases, leaving 19 bases between them. The length of the CDR3 is 15 residues. Germline loops: CDR1 WSHSY, CDR2 SAAADI. CDR3 sequence (DNA): TGCGCCAGCAGGGACACCGCCAGGGGAGTGTACGAGCAGTACTTC. Translation gives CASRDTARGVYEQYF.

The rearrangement joins TRBV5-1 to TRBJ2-1, with 8 bases aligning to TRBD2. V shed 3 bases, J shed 6 bases, and the junction held 5 bases outside the gene matches. CDR3 length: 14 amino acids. Germline CDR1 SGHRS, CDR2 YFSETQ. Here the CDR3 reads CASSSNSGTNEQFF. The CDR3 nucleotides are TGCGCCAGCAGCTCCAATAGCGGGACCAATGAGCAGTTCTTC.

The rearrangement joins TRBV20-1 to TRBJ2-1, with 13 bases aligning to TRBD2. The trim removed 2 bases at V and 4 bases at J, leaving 2 bases unmatched. Germline V gives CDR1 DFQATT, CDR2 SNEGSKA (reference sequence). CDR3 size: 15 residues. The CDR3 DNA follows: TGCAGTGCTAGAAAACTAGCGGGAGGGTACAATGAGCAGTTCTTC. Amino acids: CSARKLAGGYNEQFF.

The V and J genes are TRBV5-6 and TRBJ2-7, with 13 nucleotides matching TRBD2. V lost 4 bases and J lost 13; bases outside the gene matches: 5. CDR3 length equals 12 residues. Germline CDR1 reads SGHDT; CDR2 reads YYEEEE. The chain's CDR3 is CASSGPGLAGYF. CDR3 in DNA: TGTGCCAGCAGCGGTCCGGGACTAGCGGGATACTTC. The full variable domain, with the rest looked up from reference TRBV5-6 and TRBJ2-7, is DAGVTQSPTHLIKTRGQQVTLRCSPKSGHDTVSWYQQALGQGPQFIFQYYEEEERQRGNFPDRFSGHQFPNYSSELNVNALLLGDSALYLCASSGPGLAGYFGPGTRLTVT.

V is TRBV12-3 or TRBV12-4 and J is TRBJ2-3, with D perhaps matching TRBD1 or TRBD2 (5 bases each). Trimming took off 5 bases at V and 6 bases at J, with 15 bases between the two ends. This CDR3 spans 14 amino acids. CDR3 residues: CASSPGRPADTQYF. CDR3 nucleotide sequence: TGTGCCAGCAGTCCGGGACGCCCCGCGGATACGCAGTATTTT.

This chain connects TRBV7-2 to TRBJ1-2; 7 bases are a match to TRBD1. This CDR3 has 13 residues. With 0 bases clipped from V and 7 bases from J, the junction kept 2 bases outside the gene matches. Germline assignment: CDR1 SGHTA and CDR2 FQGNSA. The CDR3 loop reads CASSLAWDSGYTF. The CDR3 region has the DNA TGTGCCAGCAGCTTAGCCTGGGACAGTGGCTACACCTTC.

This clonotype was counted only a few times. The chain carries TRBV7-2 and TRBJ2-7; 8 bases agree with TRBD2. V was pared by 5 bases and J by 0 bases, with 6 bases of the junction left unmatched. Germline CDR1 SGHTA, CDR2 FQGNSA. The CDR3 length is 15 residues. In DNA, the CDR3 is TGTGCCAGCAGCCACGGGGCGGGAGGCTCCTACGAGCAGTACTTC. The encoded protein is CASSHGAGGSYEQYF.

There are many counts of this clonotype. This sequence joins TRBV11-2 and TRBJ2-5; TRBD2 might be the D (6 bases). Germline CDR1 reads SGHAT; CDR2 reads FQNNGV. The CDR3 extends over 13 amino acids. V shed 1 base and J shed 5 bases, with 8 bases lying between them. The CDR3 spells CASSLGGVETQYF. For the CDR3, the DNA is TGTGCCAGCAGCTTAGGGGGGGTGGAGACCCAGTACTTC. Supplemented by reference TRBV11-2 and TRBJ2-5, the full variable domain reads EAGVAQSPRYKIIEKRQSVAFWCNPISGHATLYWYQQILGQGPKLLIQFQNNGVVDDSQLPKDRFSAERLKGVDSTLKIQPAKLEDSAVYLCASSLGGVETQYFGPGTRLLVL.

The rearrangement uses TRBV9 and TRBJ1-2; the D is unclear. This CDR3 region has 11 residues. Deletions cut 0 bases from V and 5 bases from J, with 2 bases between. The germline gives CDR1 SGDLS, CDR2 YYNGEE. This CDR3 is CASSVGYGYTF. In DNA form, the CDR3 reads TGTGCCAGCAGCGTAGGGTATGGCTACACCTTC.

The chain has TRBV21-1 and TRBJ2-7; the D call of TRBD1 is as the table states it, not checked on the DNA. TRBV21-1 is assigned pseudogene status. This CDR3 spans 15 amino acids. The CDR3 DNA sequence: TGTGCCAGCAGACTGAGGGGGACTCCCTTCTACGAGCAGTACTTC. It encodes CASRLRGTPFYEQYF.

The gene calls are TRBV5-8 and TRBJ2-7, with 9 bases matching TRBD2. The V gene's germline CDR1 is SGHTS and CDR2 YDEGEE. There are 16 residues in the CDR3. V shed 4 bases and J 3 bases; nucleotides not matched to a gene: 11. This chain's CDR3 is CASSQEGREGHYEQYF. Here the CDR3 DNA reads TGTGCCAGCAGCCAGGAGGGGCGGGAGGGCCACTACGAGCAGTACTTC.

The V gene is TRBV27, the J gene TRBJ2-5; D remains unclear. Germline V gene lookup returns CDR1 MNHEY and CDR2 SMNVEV (reference sequence). This CDR3 comprises 13 residues. V lost 3 bases and J 1 base, leaving 6 bases between the germline ends. CDR3 residues: CASSFDTQETQYF. In nucleotides, the CDR3 is TGTGCCAGCAGTTTTGACACCCAAGAGACCCAGTACTTC.

The table lists this clonotype with a few counts. The V call is TRBV5-1, the J call TRBJ2-7, with D hard to call. V was shortened by 0 bases and J by 3 bases, with 13 bases between the two germline ends. The germline V gene encodes CDR1 SGHRS and CDR2 YFSETQ. CDR3 length equals 15 residues. The CDR3, as DNA: TGCGCCAGCAGCTTGGAGCCAGGAATCCTCTACGAGCAGTACTTC. This encodes CASSLEPGILYEQYF.

The rearrangement uses TRBV7-9 and TRBJ2-3, with a tentative D call TRBD2 (5 bases). Trimming removed 7 bases at V and 2 bases at J, with 13 bases between. Germline V gene lookup returns CDR1 SEHNR and CDR2 FQNEAQ (reference sequence). This CDR3 has 14 residues. The chain's CDR3 is CASKRAEDTDTQYF. The CDR3 nucleotides are TGTGCCAGCAAGAGGGCGGAAGACACAGATACGCAGTATTTT.

This clonotype was counted ten times or more. The J gene is TRBJ2-5, the V gene TRBV28; D might be TRBD2 (5 bases). The V end was cut by 6 bases, the J end by 2 bases, with 16 bases between. This CDR3 is built from 15 residues. Looked up from germline, CDR1 is MDHEN and CDR2 is SYDVKM. The CDR3 region has the DNA TGTGCCAGCAGGCCACGGGGTGAACAGCAAGAGACCCAGTACTTC. Protein: CASRPRGEQQETQYF.

The sample holds a few counts of this clonotype. The rearrangement uses TRBV7-2 and TRBJ2-7, with a weak D call TRBD1 (6 bases). Germline CDR1 SGHTA, CDR2 FQGNSA. CDR3 size: 14 residues. The V end was cut by 5 bases, the J end by 2 bases, with 13 bases between. CDR3 in amino acids: CASSQDSRTYEQYF. The CDR3 DNA sequence: TGTGCCAGCAGCCAGGACAGTAGGACCTACGAGCAGTACTTC.

This clonotype has a handful of counts. V usage is TRBV11-2 and J usage is TRBJ2-5, with D perhaps matching TRBD2 (6 bases). Germline lookup yields CDR1 SGHAT and CDR2 FQNNGV. V shed 1 base and J shed 5 bases, with 11 bases lying between them. The CDR3 spans 14 residues. CDR3 DNA sequence: TGTGCCAGCAGCTTAGTCGAGGGGAGGGAGACCCAGTACTTC. Its protein is CASSLVEGRETQYF.

The rearrangement links TRBV7-9 to TRBJ2-7, with a weak D call TRBD1 (7 bases). CDR1 and CDR2 (germline): SEHNR, FQNEAQ (reference sequence). CDR3 length: 14 residues. Trimming stripped 4 bases from V and 2 bases from J, with 12 bases between. The CDR3 DNA is TGTGCCAGCAGCTCGCGGGACAGCCCCTACGAGCAGTACTTC. It is translated as CASSSRDSPYEQYF. The whole variable domain, filled in from reference TRBV7-9 and TRBJ2-7, reads DTGVSQNPRHKITKRGQNVTFRCDPISEHNRLYWYRQTLGQGPEFLTYFQNEAQLEKSRLLSDRFSAERPKGSFSTLEIQRTEQGDSAMYLCASSSRDSPYEQYFGPGTRLTVT.

This clonotype has only a few counts. The chain's CDR3 is CASGPGYEQYF. CDR3 nucleotides: TGTGCCAGCGGCCCTGGGTACGAGCAGTACTTC. The V gene is TRBV27, the J gene TRBJ2-7, with D unclear. The germline V and J ends were trimmed by 8 bases and 4 bases, with 9 bases remaining between them. Germline-derived CDR1 and CDR2 are MNHEY and SMNVEV (reference sequence). The CDR3 extends over 11 amino acids.

The V call is TRBV29-1, the J call TRBJ1-1; a possible D gene is TRBD1 (6 bases). Germline CDR1 is SQVTM and CDR2 is ANQGSEA. This CDR3 contains 12 residues. V lost 6 bases and J 5 bases, leaving 13 bases between the germline ends. The CDR3 region is CSVAQGWTEAFF. The CDR3 coding sequence is TGCAGCGTAGCACAGGGATGGACTGAAGCTTTCTTT.

This clonotype occurred a few times. The chain uses TRBV27 and TRBJ1-3, with D unresolved. The ends were cut back, 8 bases at V and 0 bases at J, with 14 bases in the middle. The CDR3 is 15 residues long. The germline CDR1 and CDR2 sequences are MNHEY and SMNVEV (reference sequence). This chain's CDR3 is CASSGVGGSGNTIYF. The CDR3 region has the DNA TGTGCCAGCTCGGGCGTCGGTGGCTCTGGAAACACCATATATTTT.

V gene TRBV12-3 or TRBV12-4 combines with J gene TRBJ2-1; tentatively, D is TRBD2 (5 bases). Trimming took off 6 bases at V and 1 base at J, with 13 bases between the two ends. This CDR3 region has 15 residues. As DNA, the CDR3 is TGTGCCAGCAGGGATCAACTAGTTTCCTACAATGAGCAGTTCTTC. As protein: CASRDQLVSYNEQFF.

In its sample, this clonotype was seen a few times. The DNA of the CDR3 is TGTGCCAGCAGCACAACTAGCGGGAACTACGAGCAGTACTTC. Translation gives CASSTTSGNYEQYF. The V call is TRBV11-2, the J call TRBJ2-7, with 10 nucleotides matching TRBD2. Germline CDR1 reads SGHAT; CDR2 reads FQNNGV. Trimming removed 5 bases from V and 3 bases from J; junction bases left unmatched: 4. The CDR3 has 14 residues.

This clonotype has ten or more counts. A read error may produce the germline difference seen at one junction end. V gene TRBV5-1 combines with J gene TRBJ2-5; 8 bases are a match to TRBD1. This CDR3 has 12 amino acids. Germline-derived CDR1 and CDR2 are SGHRS and YFSETQ. Here the CDR3 reads CASRQGQETQYF. The DNA for the CDR3 is TGTGCCAGCCGACAGGGGCAAGAGACCCAGTACTTC.